This T cell receptor beta chain was obtained from a study of T cell repertoires in cytomegalovirus infection. Across the whole study: Public TCR beta signatures were indicative of both CMV infection and a matching HLA type.

The V and J ends lost 3 bases and 6 bases respectively, with 6 bases between them. Germline V CDR1 and CDR2: ENHRY, SYGVKD. The CDR3 loop spans 11 amino acids. From the reads, TCRdb called clonotypes with MiXCR, one entry per CDR3 protein. The sample lists roughly 310,000 distinct CDR3 sequences, about 29% occurring once. This clonotype came up a few times. Its antigen remains unidentified. Study-wide findings and caveats: Clonotypes of TCR beta that were HLA-C-restricted and CMV-specific dominated the ex vivo response.

V and J are TRBV10-3 and TRBJ2-7; no definite D call. Sample: cultured PBMCs, taken from culture after CMV antigen stimulation. This receptor was obtained from a human donor in good health (CMV status not recorded). Some clones in this sample may be carry-over from other donors' samples. CDR3 residues: CAISDEREQYF. CDR3 coding DNA: TGTGCCATCAGTGATGAGCGCGAGCAGTACTTC.